Listed below are T cell receptor beta chains from one sample, sequenced in a study of shared clonotypes between healthy human individuals. Produced via immunoSEQ multiplex PCR; TCRdb's table is partial and in-frame only. The sample shows hundreds of thousands of clones, 90% to 97% of them seen only once. Sequencing used naive CD4+ T cells sorted from blood. Receptor source: a woman in her thirties in good health. CDR3s include the opening cysteine and the closing phenylalanine or tryptophan. The D gene is left open where the match is weak. Expanded clones are given a class, and other clones once, few, many or no size at all.

clone size: NA
V gene: TRBV28
J gene: TRBJ2-1
D gene: TRBD2
CDR3 DNA: TGTGCCAGCAGCCCTGGACTAGCGGGAGGACCCTGGGCGTCCTACAATGAGCAGTTCTTC
CDR3 protein: CASSPGLAGGPWASYNEQFF

clone size: NA
V gene: TRBV6-6
J gene: TRBJ1-2
D gene: NA
CDR3 DNA: TGTGCCAGCAGCAGCTCGACGGTTTATGGCTACACCTTC
CDR3 protein: CASSSSTVYGYTF

clone size: NA
V gene: TRBV5-1
J gene: TRBJ2-1
D gene: NA
CDR3 DNA: TGCGCCAGCGCCGGGACGTCTACCTACAATGAGCAGTTCTTC
CDR3 protein: CASAGTSTYNEQFF

clone size: once
V gene: TRBV19
J gene: TRBJ2-3
D gene: TRBD2
CDR3 DNA: TGTGCCAGTCAGACTAGCGGGGGCACAGATACGCAGTATTTT
CDR3 protein: CASQTSGGTDTQYF

clone size: NA
V gene: TRBV7-2
J gene: TRBJ1-1
D gene: NA
CDR3 DNA: TGTGCCAGCAGCTTAGCCCCGGACAGCAAGGAAGCTTTCTTT
CDR3 protein: CASSLAPDSKEAFF

clone size: NA
V gene: TRBV11-3
J gene: TRBJ2-5
D gene: NA
CDR3 DNA: TGTGCCAGCAGCCTTGGGAGTCAAGAGACCCAGTACTTC
CDR3 protein: CASSLGSQETQYF

clone size: NA
V gene: TRBV10-2
J gene: TRBJ2-7
D gene: NA
CDR3 DNA: TGCGCCAGCAGTGACTACGGGCCCTACGAGCAGTACTTC
CDR3 protein: CASSDYGPYEQYF

clone size: NA
V gene: TRBV5-8
J gene: TRBJ2-7
D gene: NA
CDR3 DNA: TGTGCCAGCAGCTTGGCCTGGGACTCCGAGCAGTACTTC
CDR3 protein: CASSLAWDSEQYF

clone size: NA
V gene: TRBV29-1
J gene: TRBJ1-2
D gene: TRBD1
CDR3 DNA: TGCAGCGTAGACGGACAGGGGGGAAAGAACTATGGCTACACCTTC
CDR3 protein: CSVDGQGGKNYGYTF

clone size: NA
V gene: TRBV7-9
J gene: TRBJ2-1
D gene: NA
CDR3 DNA: TGTGCCAGCAGCTTAGACTCGAGCTCCTACAATGAGCAGTTCTTC
CDR3 protein: CASSLDSSSYNEQFF

clone size: NA
V gene: TRBV10-3
J gene: TRBJ2-1
D gene: TRBD1
CDR3 DNA: TGTGCCATCAGGGGGACAGGGAACTTTTACAATGAGCAGTTCTTC
CDR3 protein: CAIRGTGNFYNEQFF

clone size: NA
V gene: TRBV4-1
J gene: TRBJ1-5
D gene: TRBD1
CDR3 DNA: TGCGCCAGCAGCCAACCGACAGGGCCTTTAAATCAGCCCCAGCATTTT
CDR3 protein: CASSQPTGPLNQPQHF

clone size: once
V gene: TRBV9
J gene: TRBJ2-3
D gene: NA
CDR3 DNA: TGTGCCAGCAGCGTATTAGGGGGGGCTGGAGATACGCAGTATTTT
CDR3 protein: CASSVLGGAGDTQYF

clone size: NA
V gene: TRBV4-1
J gene: TRBJ2-7
D gene: TRBD1
CDR3 DNA: TGCGCCAGCAGCCAGGGATGGGACAGGGGAGTCTACGAGCAGTACTTC
CDR3 protein: CASSQGWDRGVYEQYF

clone size: NA
V gene: TRBV18
J gene: TRBJ2-7
D gene: NA
CDR3 DNA: TGTGCCAGCTCACCAATCGGAGGGCGGCACGAGCAGTACTTC
CDR3 protein: CASSPIGGRHEQYF

clone size: NA
V gene: TRBV11-2
J gene: TRBJ1-2
D gene: NA
CDR3 DNA: TGTGCCAGCAGTTCGACCAAAGGGAGACTAGGGAACTATGGCTACACCTTC
CDR3 protein: CASSSTKGRLGNYGYTF

clone size: NA
V gene: TRBV27
J gene: TRBJ2-2
D gene: NA
CDR3 DNA: TGTGCCAGCAGTCCCTCGGAGGGCGGGGAGCTGTTTTTT
CDR3 protein: CASSPSEGGELFF

clone size: once
V gene: TRBV27
J gene: TRBJ2-7
D gene: TRBD2
CDR3 DNA: TGTGCCAGCCGCGGGGGGGCACGCTACGAGCAGTACTTC
CDR3 protein: CASRGGARYEQYF

clone size: NA
V gene: TRBV5-6
J gene: TRBJ2-7
D gene: NA
CDR3 DNA: TGTGCCAGCAGCTTGGGGGGACTGATCTTCTACGAGCAGTACTTC
CDR3 protein: CASSLGGLIFYEQYF

clone size: NA
V gene: TRBV28
J gene: TRBJ2-5
D gene: NA
CDR3 DNA: TGTGCCAGCAGTTTAGTCGGGGTTACACCCTGGAAAGAGACCCAGTACTTC
CDR3 protein: CASSLVGVTPWKETQYF

clone size: NA
V gene: TRBV5-1
J gene: TRBJ1-3
D gene: NA
CDR3 DNA: TGCGCCAGCAGCTTGGAGTACTCTGGAAACACCATATATTTT
CDR3 protein: CASSLEYSGNTIYF

clone size: few
V gene: TRBV5-1
J gene: TRBJ2-7
D gene: NA
CDR3 DNA: TGCGCCAGCAGCTTCGAGGGAAGCTCCTACGAGCAGTACTTC
CDR3 protein: CASSFEGSSYEQYF

clone size: NA
V gene: TRBV27
J gene: TRBJ2-7
D gene: TRBD2
CDR3 DNA: TGTGCCAGCAGTCGACTAGCGGATGGCCACGAGCAGTACTTC
CDR3 protein: CASSRLADGHEQYF

clone size: NA
V gene: TRBV5-1
J gene: TRBJ1-2
D gene: TRBD1
CDR3 DNA: TGCGCCAGCAGCTTCCCGGGACAGAGCTATGGCTACACCTTC
CDR3 protein: CASSFPGQSYGYTF

clone size: NA
V gene: TRBV2
J gene: TRBJ2-7
D gene: NA
CDR3 DNA: TGTGCCAGCAGAATGCTAGTCACCTACGAGCAGTACTTC
CDR3 protein: CASRMLVTYEQYF

clone size: NA
V gene: TRBV18
J gene: TRBJ1-1
D gene: NA
CDR3 DNA: TGTGCCAGCTCACCAGACCAGGGCCAGACAGCTTTCTTT
CDR3 protein: CASSPDQGQTAFF

clone size: once
V gene: TRBV10-3
J gene: TRBJ1-2
D gene: TRBD1
CDR3 DNA: TGTGCCATCAGCCTTGGGACAGGTGTGTATGGCTACACCTTC
CDR3 protein: CAISLGTGVYGYTF

clone size: few
V gene: TRBV5-1
J gene: TRBJ2-7
D gene: NA
CDR3 DNA: TGCGCCAGCAGTGCGGGGATCGAGCAGTACTTC
CDR3 protein: CASSAGIEQYF

clone size: NA
V gene: TRBV5-1
J gene: TRBJ1-2
D gene: TRBD1
CDR3 DNA: TGCGCCAGCAGCAAGAGGACAGGGCAAAATTACTACACCTTC
CDR3 protein: CASSKRTGQNYYTF

clone size: NA
V gene: TRBV18
J gene: TRBJ2-7
D gene: TRBD2
CDR3 DNA: TGTGCCAGCTCACCGACCCTAGCGGGAGGACTACTCTACGAGCAGTACTTC
CDR3 protein: CASSPTLAGGLLYEQYF

clone size: NA
V gene: TRBV28
J gene: TRBJ1-5
D gene: NA
CDR3 DNA: TGTGCCAGCAGTTTAGGGCAGGGTTTAAGTTCCAATCAGCCCCAGCATTTT
CDR3 protein: CASSLGQGLSSNQPQHF

clone size: once
V gene: TRBV5-4
J gene: TRBJ2-3
D gene: TRBD2
CDR3 DNA: TGTGCCAGCGCACTAGCGGGAGGGATTAGCACAGATACGCAGTATTTT
CDR3 protein: CASALAGGISTDTQYF

clone size: NA
V gene: TRBV27
J gene: TRBJ1-6
D gene: NA
CDR3 DNA: TGTGCCAGCACTACAAGGACCGATGCGTTTAATTCACCCCTCCACTTT
CDR3 protein: CASTTRTDAFNSPLHF

clone size: NA
V gene: TRBV11-2
J gene: TRBJ2-1
D gene: NA
CDR3 DNA: TGTGCCAGCAGCTTAGTACTAGCCCTAAGCTCCTACAATGAGCAGTTCTTC
CDR3 protein: CASSLVLALSSYNEQFF

clone size: NA
V gene: TRBV5-1
J gene: TRBJ2-7
D gene: TRBD2
CDR3 DNA: TGCGCCAGCAGCTTGAACCCCTTACTAGCGGGATCCTACGAGCAGTACTTC
CDR3 protein: CASSLNPLLAGSYEQYF

clone size: NA
V gene: TRBV5-1
J gene: TRBJ2-1
D gene: NA
CDR3 DNA: TGCGCCAGCAGTAAATCCGAGACATACAATGAGCAGTTCTTC
CDR3 protein: CASSKSETYNEQFF

clone size: NA
V gene: TRBV7-8
J gene: TRBJ2-5
D gene: NA
CDR3 DNA: TGTGCCAGCAGCTTAGGGGAAGTGGAGACCCAGTACTTC
CDR3 protein: CASSLGEVETQYF

clone size: NA
V gene: TRBV28
J gene: TRBJ1-3
D gene: NA
CDR3 DNA: TGTGCCAGCAGGGCAGGGTCGTCCGGTGGAAACACCATATATTTT
CDR3 protein: CASRAGSSGGNTIYF

clone size: NA
V gene: TRBV9
J gene: TRBJ2-6
D gene: NA
CDR3 DNA: TGTGCCAGCAGCGTAGGAAAGGCAGGTGGTGTACTGCCCTCTGGGGCCAACGTCCTGACTTTC
CDR3 protein: CASSVGKAGGVLPSGANVLTF

clone size: NA
V gene: TRBV10-3
J gene: TRBJ2-1
D gene: TRBD2
CDR3 DNA: TGTGCCATCAGTGATCAGACTAGCGGGAGGGGTAATGAGCAGTTCTTC
CDR3 protein: CAISDQTSGRGNEQFF

clone size: NA
V gene: TRBV27
J gene: TRBJ2-7
D gene: NA
CDR3 DNA: TGTGCCAGCAGTCCTCCGGGGCCCTCCTACGAGCAGTACTTC
CDR3 protein: CASSPPGPSYEQYF

clone size: NA
V gene: TRBV6-5
J gene: TRBJ2-3
D gene: TRBD2
CDR3 DNA: TGTGCCAGCAGTTACTCGGTAGCGGGAGCCCAAGATACGCAGTATTTT
CDR3 protein: CASSYSVAGAQDTQYF

clone size: NA
V gene: TRBV28
J gene: TRBJ1-2
D gene: NA
CDR3 DNA: TGTGCCAGCAGTTCCCCCCCTGGGCAATATGGCTACACCTTC
CDR3 protein: CASSSPPGQYGYTF

clone size: NA
V gene: TRBV5-4
J gene: TRBJ2-5
D gene: NA
CDR3 DNA: TGTGCCAGCAGGCCGACGGACCAAGAGACCCAGTACTTC
CDR3 protein: CASRPTDQETQYF

clone size: NA
V gene: TRBV7-8
J gene: TRBJ2-5
D gene: TRBD2
CDR3 DNA: TGTGCCAGCAGCTTAGGAGCGGGACAAGAGACCCAGTACTTC
CDR3 protein: CASSLGAGQETQYF

clone size: NA
V gene: TRBV5-1
J gene: TRBJ2-5
D gene: NA
CDR3 DNA: TGCGCCAGCACCGAGGGCTCGCATCAAGAGACCCAGTACTTC
CDR3 protein: CASTEGSHQETQYF

clone size: NA
V gene: TRBV6-1
J gene: TRBJ2-3
D gene: TRBD2
CDR3 DNA: TGTGCCAGCAGTGAGCGGGAGGTCCCAGATACGCAGTATTTT
CDR3 protein: CASSEREVPDTQYF

clone size: NA
V gene: TRBV6-6
J gene: TRBJ2-6
D gene: NA
CDR3 DNA: TGTGCCAGCAGTTATCCAGGGGCTGGGGCCAACGTCCTGACTTTC
CDR3 protein: CASSYPGAGANVLTF

clone size: NA
V gene: TRBV19
J gene: TRBJ1-4
D gene: NA
CDR3 DNA: TGTGCCAGTAGTATAGATCACTACTTCGCAGACGTGGGGGAAAAACTGTTTTTT
CDR3 protein: CASSIDHYFADVGEKLFF

clone size: NA
V gene: TRBV6-1
J gene: TRBJ1-2
D gene: TRBD1
CDR3 DNA: TGTGCCAGCAGCGGACAGGGGAACTATGGCTACACCTTC
CDR3 protein: CASSGQGNYGYTF

clone size: NA
V gene: TRBV25-1
J gene: TRBJ2-7
D gene: TRBD1
CDR3 DNA: TGTGCCAGCAGTCGAGGGGGCGGCGAGCAGTACTTC
CDR3 protein: CASSRGGGEQYF

clone size: NA
V gene: TRBV6-1
J gene: TRBJ2-1
D gene: TRBD1
CDR3 DNA: TGTGCCAGCAGAGCTACAGGGGGCAATGAGCAGTTCTTC
CDR3 protein: CASRATGGNEQFF

clone size: NA
V gene: TRBV11-2
J gene: TRBJ1-1
D gene: NA
CDR3 DNA: TGTGCCAGCAGTCCCACCGAGAACACTGAAGCTTTCTTT
CDR3 protein: CASSPTENTEAFF

clone size: NA
V gene: TRBV5-1
J gene: TRBJ1-1
D gene: TRBD1
CDR3 DNA: TGCGCCAGTTCGGACAGGGGATATCACACTGAAGCTTTCTTT
CDR3 protein: CASSDRGYHTEAFF

clone size: NA
V gene: TRBV15
J gene: TRBJ2-1
D gene: TRBD2
CDR3 DNA: TGTGCCACCAGCTACCTCTGGGCGGGAGGGAAGGGCAATGAGCAGTTCTTC
CDR3 protein: CATSYLWAGGKGNEQFF

clone size: NA
V gene: TRBV2
J gene: TRBJ1-5
D gene: NA
CDR3 DNA: TGTGCCAGCAGACCCCGGGACATCGGGGTCAATCAGCCCCAGCATTTT
CDR3 protein: CASRPRDIGVNQPQHF

clone size: NA
V gene: TRBV11-2
J gene: TRBJ2-7
D gene: TRBD1
CDR3 DNA: TGTGCCAGCAGCTTAGGGCAGGGGGCCATCTACGAGCAGTACTTC
CDR3 protein: CASSLGQGAIYEQYF

clone size: NA
V gene: TRBV5-1
J gene: TRBJ2-5
D gene: TRBD2
CDR3 DNA: TGCGCCAGCAGCTTGGCGGGCGGGAGATCGGGCGAGACCCAGTACTTC
CDR3 protein: CASSLAGGRSGETQYF

clone size: NA
V gene: TRBV27
J gene: TRBJ2-7
D gene: NA
CDR3 DNA: TGTGCCAGCAGTTCGACTAGCTACGAGCAGTACTTC
CDR3 protein: CASSSTSYEQYF